These 8 T cell receptor beta chains were sequenced from one sample in a study of shared clonotypes between healthy human individuals. The method was immunoSEQ multiplex PCR; TCRdb's version includes in-frame clones alone and lacks a portion of them. The top ten clones hold around 1.1% of a sample with around 2,000,000 clones, approximately 95% of them seen once. Naive CD8 cells comprised CD45RO-negative, CCR7-positively selected cells, excluding terminally differentiated effector memory CD45RA+ cells. Sequencing used naive CD8+ T cells sorted from blood. Every receptor here comes from a man aged 18-30 years in good health.

The V gene is TRBV4-1, the J gene TRBJ1-4; D uncertain. The CDR3 runs 14 residues. Germline V gives CDR1 MGHRA, CDR2 YSYEKL. The ends were cut back, 4 bases at V and 0 bases at J, with 6 bases in the middle. The CDR3 sequence is CASSPIATNEKLFF. CDR3 nucleotide sequence: TGCGCCAGCAGCCCTATTGCAACTAATGAAAAACTGTTTTTT.

This sequence joins TRBV4-3 and TRBJ2-2; no reliable D call. The ends were cut back, 2 bases at V and 1 base at J, with 2 bases in the middle. Germline V gene data show CDR1 as LGHNA and CDR2 as YSLEER. The CDR3 runs 13 residues. CDR3 nucleotide sequence: TGCGCCAGCAGCCAATGGAACACCGGGGAGCTGTTTTTT. This translates into CASSQWNTGELFF.

Only one count was recorded for this clone. This sequence joins TRBV9 and TRBJ1-5; D is unclear. This CDR3 region has 15 residues. V was shortened by 4 bases and J by 0 bases, with 11 bases between the two germline ends. The germline CDR1 and CDR2 sequences are SGDLS and YYNGEE. CDR3 bases: TGTGCCAGCAGCTCCGGGCCAGATAGCAATCAGCCCCAGCATTTT. Amino acids: CASSSGPDSNQPQHF. Full variable domain (outside the CDR3, taken from reference TRBV9 and TRBJ1-5): DSGVTQTPKHLITATGQRVTLRCSPRSGDLSVYWYQQSLDQGLQFLIQYYNGEERAKGNILERFSAQQFPDLHSELNLSSLELGDSALYFCASSSGPDSNQPQHFGDGTRLSIL.

This clone was detected only once. V and J are TRBV4-1 and TRBJ2-2, with D perhaps matching TRBD1 (5 bases). Germline V lookup: CDR1 MGHRA, CDR2 YSYEKL. This CDR3 is built from 15 residues. The germline V and J ends were trimmed by 3 bases and 1 base, with 9 bases remaining between them. Written as DNA, the CDR3 is TGCGCCAGCAGCCATTCTACAGGGAACACCGGGGAGCTGTTTTTT. This sequence encodes CASSHSTGNTGELFF.

This clone was seen only once. The chain combines TRBV20-1 with TRBJ2-1; D is unclear. This CDR3 has 10 residues. Trimming pared 3 bases from V and 5 bases from J, leaving 2 bases between. CDR1 DFQATT and CDR2 SNEGSKA come from the germline V gene (reference sequence). This chain's CDR3 is CSASNNEQFF. CDR3 nucleotide sequence: TGCAGTGCTAGTAACAATGAGCAGTTCTTC.

This clone has just one count. Other DNA sequences in the sample encode the same CDR3. The chain is built from TRBV28 and TRBJ1-4; D gene uncertain. V lost 3 bases to trimming and J lost 0 bases, with 5 bases between them. The CDR3 spans 14 residues. Per germline, CDR1 MDHEN and CDR2 SYDVKM. CDR3: CASSFRATNEKLFF. CDR3 nucleotides: TGTGCCAGCAGTTTTAGAGCAACTAATGAAAAACTGTTTTTT.

The V and J genes are TRBV5-5 and TRBJ2-7, with 9 nucleotides matching TRBD1. After removal of 3 bases from V and 1 base from J, the junction contained 5 bases not matched to a gene. The CDR3 totals 15 residues. CDR1 is SGHKS, CDR2 YYEKEE, per germline (reference sequence). CDR3 residues: CASSWGTGISYEQYF. The CDR3 nucleotides read TGTGCCAGCAGCTGGGGGACAGGGATTTCCTACGAGCAGTACTTC. The full variable domain, completed using reference TRBV5-5 and TRBJ2-7, is DAGVTQSPTHLIKTRGQQVTLRCSPISGHKSVSWYQQVLGQGPQFIFQYYEKEERGRGNFPDRFSARQFPNYSSELNVNALLLGDSALYLCASSWGTGISYEQYFGPGTRLTVT.

On this clone itself: The sample contains more than one DNA sequence encoding this CDR3. CDR3 nucleotides: TGCGCCAGCAGTCTAGGACAGGCCAATCAGCCCCAGCATTTT. Residues: CASSLGQANQPQHF. This chain connects TRBV5-1 to TRBJ1-5; 7 nucleotides align to TRBD1. The CDR3 consists of 14 residues. The germline CDR1 and CDR2 sequences are SGHRS and YFSETQ. V dropped 5 bases and J dropped 3; count of bases not matched to a gene: 5.